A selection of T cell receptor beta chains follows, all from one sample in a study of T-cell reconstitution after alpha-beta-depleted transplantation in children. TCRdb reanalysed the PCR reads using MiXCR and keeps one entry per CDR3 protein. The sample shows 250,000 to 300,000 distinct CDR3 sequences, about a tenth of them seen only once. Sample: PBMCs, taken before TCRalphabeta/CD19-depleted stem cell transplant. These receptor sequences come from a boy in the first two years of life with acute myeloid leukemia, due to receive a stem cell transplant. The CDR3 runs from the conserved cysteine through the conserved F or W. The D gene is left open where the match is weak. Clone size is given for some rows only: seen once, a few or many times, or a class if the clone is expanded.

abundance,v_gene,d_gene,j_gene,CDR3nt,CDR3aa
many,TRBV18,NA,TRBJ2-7,TGTGCCAGCTCGCCCCAAACCGGGGCAGGGCGAGCCCACTACGAGCAGTACTTC,CASSPQTGAGRAHYEQYF
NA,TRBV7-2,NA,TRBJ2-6,TGTGCCAGCAGCTTAGCAGGGGTTTTAGTCTCTGGGGCCAACGTCCTGACTTTC,CASSLAGVLVSGANVLTF
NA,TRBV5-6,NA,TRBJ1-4,TGTGCCAGCAGCCGTGTCGACTACACGGTACGAGAAAAACTGTTTTTT,CASSRVDYTVREKLFF
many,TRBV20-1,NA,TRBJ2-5,TGCAGTGCTGGACGGTACCAAGAGACCCAGTACTTC,CSAGRYQETQYF
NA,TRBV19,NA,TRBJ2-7,TGTGCCAGTAGTGCTTCAGGGTACACCTACGAGCAGTACTTC,CASSASGYTYEQYF
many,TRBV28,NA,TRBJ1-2,TGTGCCAGCAGTCCCGCCCCCCCGGGCTACACCTTC,CASSPAPPGYTF
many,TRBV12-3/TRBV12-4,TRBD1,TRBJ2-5,TGTGCCAGCAGGGGAACAGGGGTCCAAGAGACCCAGTACTTC,CASRGTGVQETQYF
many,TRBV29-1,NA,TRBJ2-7,TGCAGCGTTTTTTTGACAGAGACCTACGAGCAGTACTTC,CSVFLTETYEQYF
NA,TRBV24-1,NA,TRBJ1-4,TGTGCCACCACCGGGACAACTAATGAAAAACTGTTTTTT,CATTGTTNEKLFF
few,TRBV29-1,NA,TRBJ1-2,TGCAGCGTTGAGGCGTCAGCTAACTATGGCTACACCTTC,CSVEASANYGYTF
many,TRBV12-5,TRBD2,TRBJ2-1,TGTGCTAGTGGTTGGGGACTAGCGGGAGGGGACAATGAGCAGTTCTTC,CASGWGLAGGDNEQFF
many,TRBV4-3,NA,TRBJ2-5,TGCGCCAGCAGCCCAGAGGTGCAGCAAGAGACCCAGTACTTC,CASSPEVQQETQYF
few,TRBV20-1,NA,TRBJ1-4,TGCAGTGCTAGCAGGACTAGTGGTGAAAAACTGTTTTTT,CSASRTSGEKLFF
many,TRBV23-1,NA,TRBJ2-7,TGCGCCAGCAGTCCTACCCGGGAGCCTCGCTCCTACGAGCAGTACTTC,CASSPTREPRSYEQYF
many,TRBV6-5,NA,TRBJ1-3,TGTGCCAGCAGGGGCGGAAACACCATATATTTT,CASRGGNTIYF
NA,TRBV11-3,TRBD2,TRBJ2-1,TGTGCCAGCAGCCTCAGCGGGAGGGGCCAGTTCTTC,CASSLSGRGQFF
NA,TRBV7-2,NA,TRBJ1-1,TGTGCCAGCAGCTTAGCAGTGGGTCCGAACACTGAAGCTTTCTTT,CASSLAVGPNTEAFF
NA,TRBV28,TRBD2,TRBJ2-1,TGTGCCAGCAGTTCGGGGATAGCGGGGGTTGAGCAGTTCTTC,CASSSGIAGVEQFF
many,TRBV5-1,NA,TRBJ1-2,TGCGCCAGCAGCTTGGAAGGTGTTGACTATGGCTACACCTTC,CASSLEGVDYGYTF
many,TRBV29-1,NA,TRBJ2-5,TGCAGCGTTGGCGTAGCGGTCCAAGAGACCCAGTACTTC,CSVGVAVQETQYF
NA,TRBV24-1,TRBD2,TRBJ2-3,TGTGCCACCAGTGCCCGGACTAGCGGGAATGCAGATACGCAGTATTTT,CATSARTSGNADTQYF
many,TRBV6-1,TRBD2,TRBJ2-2,TGTGCCAGCAGTCCCCTAGCGGGAGGCACCGGGGAGCTGTTTTTT,CASSPLAGGTGELFF
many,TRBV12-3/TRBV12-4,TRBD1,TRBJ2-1,TGTGCCAGCATCCCGGAGGGGGACAGGTCGCCCAATGAGCAGTTCTTC,CASIPEGDRSPNEQFF
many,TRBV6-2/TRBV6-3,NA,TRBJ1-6,TGTGCCAGCAATGGGGGGTATTCACCCCTCCACTTT,CASNGGYSPLHF
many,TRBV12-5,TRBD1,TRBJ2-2,TGTGCTAGTGGCCCGGGACAGGGTATAAGCGGGGAGCTGTTTTTT,CASGPGQGISGELFF
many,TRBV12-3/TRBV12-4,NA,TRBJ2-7,TGTGCCAGCAGTTTAGACGGATCTTCCTACGAGCAGTACTTC,CASSLDGSSYEQYF
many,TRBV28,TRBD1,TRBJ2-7,TGTGCCAGCAGTCGGACAGGGAGAACCTACGAGCAGTACTTC,CASSRTGRTYEQYF
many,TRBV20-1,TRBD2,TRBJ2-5,TGCAGTGCTGGACTAGCGGGAGGAGAGACCCAGTACTTC,CSAGLAGGETQYF
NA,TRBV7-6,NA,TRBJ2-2,TGTGCCAGCAGTTTCTCCCTAAGTGGCACCGGGGAGCTGTTTTTT,CASSFSLSGTGELFF
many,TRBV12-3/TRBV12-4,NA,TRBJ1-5,TGTGCCAGCAGTAACACCTTCTTTGATCAGCCCCAGCATTTT,CASSNTFFDQPQHF
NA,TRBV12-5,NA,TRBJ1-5,TGTGCTAGTGGCCAGGGGAAGGGCCAGCCCCAGCATTTT,CASGQGKGQPQHF
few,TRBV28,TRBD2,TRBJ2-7,TGTGCCAGCAGCCCGCCGGAAGCGGGATTTCTTCAGTACTTC,CASSPPEAGFLQYF
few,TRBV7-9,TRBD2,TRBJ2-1,TGTGCCAGCAGCCTCTACTACCTTAGCGGGACCCCCTACAATGAGCAGTTCTTC,CASSLYYLSGTPYNEQFF
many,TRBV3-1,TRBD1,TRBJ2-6,TGTGCCAGCAGCCAAGGACAGGGGGACTCTGGGGCCAACGTCCTGACTTTC,CASSQGQGDSGANVLTF
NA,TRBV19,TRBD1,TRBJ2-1,TGTGCCAGTAGTCCCGGACAGGGAGGCTACAATGAGCAGTTCTTC,CASSPGQGGYNEQFF
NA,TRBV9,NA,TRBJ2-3,TGTGCCAGCAGCCCCCGGACAGGACCTTCTTGGGGGGGCACAGATACGCAGTATTTT,CASSPRTGPSWGGTDTQYF
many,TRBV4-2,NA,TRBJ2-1,TGTGCCAGCAGCCAAGATTTCGGGGGGCAGTCCTACAATGAGCAGTTCTTC,CASSQDFGGQSYNEQFF
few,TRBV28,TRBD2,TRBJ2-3,TGTGCCAGCAGATCGAACTTCCTAACTAGCGGGGGGGCCGTCACAGATACGCAGTATTTT,CASRSNFLTSGGAVTDTQYF
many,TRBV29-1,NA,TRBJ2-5,TGCAGCGTTGAAGGCACCGACATAATTCTGGCCCAGTACTTC,CSVEGTDIILAQYF
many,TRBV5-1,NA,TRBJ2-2,TGCGCCAGCAGCAGTATTCAAGCGAACACCGGGGAGCTGTTTTTT,CASSSIQANTGELFF
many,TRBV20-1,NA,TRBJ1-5,TGCAGTGCTAGTTCGACAGATTATAGCAATCAGCCCCAGCATTTT,CSASSTDYSNQPQHF
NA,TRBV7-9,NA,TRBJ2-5,TGTGCCAGCAGCTTAGTAAAGACAGGATCCGAGACCCAGTACTTC,CASSLVKTGSETQYF
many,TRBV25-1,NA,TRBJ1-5,TGTGCCAGCAGTGAACTGGGTGGCAATCAGCCCCAGCATTTT,CASSELGGNQPQHF
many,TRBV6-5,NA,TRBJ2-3,TGTGCCAGCAGTTACAGGGACACTTCTAGCACAGATACGCAGTATTTT,CASSYRDTSSTDTQYF
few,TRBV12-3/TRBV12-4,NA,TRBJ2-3,TGTGCCAGCAGAGATGGGGGGCTGGGCACAGATACGCAGTATTTT,CASRDGGLGTDTQYF
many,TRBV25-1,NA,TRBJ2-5,TGTGCCAGCGAGGGGCAGGGGAGAGGGGAGACCCAGTACTTC,CASEGQGRGETQYF
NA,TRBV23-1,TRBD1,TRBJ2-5,TGCGCCAGCAGTCAATCTAGGGACAGGGGGGTAGAGACCCAGTACTTC,CASSQSRDRGVETQYF
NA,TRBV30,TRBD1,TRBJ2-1,TGTGCCTGGAGTGTGCCACGGGTGGAGACAGGGGCGTTCTTC,CAWSVPRVETGAFF
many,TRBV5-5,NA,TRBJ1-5,TGTGCCAGCAGCTTGAAACGAGGGGGTAGCAATCAGCCCCAGCATTTT,CASSLKRGGSNQPQHF
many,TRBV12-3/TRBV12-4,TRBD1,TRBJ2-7,TGTGCCAGCAGCGACGGGACAGGGGGCGCGTACTTC,CASSDGTGGAYF
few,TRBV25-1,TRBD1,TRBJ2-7,TGTGCCAGCAGTGAATGGGGACAGGGCTACGAGCAGTACTTC,CASSEWGQGYEQYF
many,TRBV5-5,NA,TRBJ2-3,TGTGCCAGCAGCGTAACTAGCACAGATACGCAGTATTTT,CASSVTSTDTQYF
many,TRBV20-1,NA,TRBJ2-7,TGCAGTGCTCAACGGGGGCTTAGAGACGAGCAGTACTTC,CSAQRGLRDEQYF
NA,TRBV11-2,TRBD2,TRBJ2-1,TGTGCCAGCAGTTATCTAGGGACTACTACCAATGAGCAGTTCTTC,CASSYLGTTTNEQFF
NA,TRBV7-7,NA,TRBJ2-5,TGTGCTAGCAGCTTATACCAGGGGCAAGAGACCCAGTACTTC,CASSLYQGQETQYF
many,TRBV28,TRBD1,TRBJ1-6,TGTGCCAGCAGGGGGGACAGGCACTCCTATAATTCACCCCTCCACTTT,CASRGDRHSYNSPLHF
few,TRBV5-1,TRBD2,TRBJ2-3,TGCGCCAGCAGCCGGGGAGGGATGCCTAGCACAGATACGCAGTATTTT,CASSRGGMPSTDTQYF
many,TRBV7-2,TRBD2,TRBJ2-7,TGTGCCAGCAGCTTTAGTAACGGACTAGCGGGGCCTTACGAGCAGTACTTC,CASSFSNGLAGPYEQYF
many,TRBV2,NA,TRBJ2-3,TGTGCCAGCAGCCCCCAGGGGATTAGCACAGATACGCAGTATTTT,CASSPQGISTDTQYF